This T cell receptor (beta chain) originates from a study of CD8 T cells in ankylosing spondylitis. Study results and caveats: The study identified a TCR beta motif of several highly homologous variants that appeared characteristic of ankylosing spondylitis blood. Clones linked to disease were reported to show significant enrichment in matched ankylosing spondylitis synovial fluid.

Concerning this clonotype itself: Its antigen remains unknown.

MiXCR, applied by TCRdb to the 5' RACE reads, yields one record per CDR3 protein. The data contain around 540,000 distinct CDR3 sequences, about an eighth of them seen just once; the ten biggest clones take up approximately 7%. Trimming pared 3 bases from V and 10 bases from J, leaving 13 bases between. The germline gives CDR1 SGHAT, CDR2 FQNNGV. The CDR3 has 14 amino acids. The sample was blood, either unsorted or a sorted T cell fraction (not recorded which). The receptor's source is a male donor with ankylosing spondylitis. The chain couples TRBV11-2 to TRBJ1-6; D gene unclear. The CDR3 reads CASSFSVGGSPLHF. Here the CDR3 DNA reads TGTGCCAGCAGCTTCAGTGTCGGAGGGTCACCCCTCCACTTT.